Each of the 27 T cell receptor beta chains below was sequenced from the same sample in a study of neoadjuvant anti-PD-1 for oral cavity cancer. Time point here: after neoadjuvant nivolumab, at surgical resection. The data were produced by immunoSEQ multiplex PCR, yet TCRdb's version contains in-frame clones alone and is incomplete. The sample lists about 42,000 clones, 77% seen once, with roughly 5% in the top ten. The sample here was PBMCs, taken after nivolumab (anti-PD-1) treatment. The origin of the receptors is a person aged 35-79 years with oral cavity squamous cell carcinoma.

The rearrangement links TRBV19 to TRBJ1-1; possible D gene TRBD1, 5 bases. CDR1 is LNHDA and CDR2 is SQIVND in the germline V gene (reference sequence). Trimming removed 4 bases at V and 1 base at J, with 7 bases between. The CDR3 runs 13 residues. The CDR3 loop reads CASSKGRNTEAFF. CDR3 sequence (DNA): TGTGCCAGTAGTAAGGGGCGGAACACTGAAGCTTTCTTT. The entire variable domain, with the rest obtained from reference TRBV19 and TRBJ1-1, is as follows: DGGITQSPKYLFRKEGQNVTLSCEQNLNHDAMYWYRQDPGQGLRLIYYSQIVNDFQKGDIAEGYSVSREKKESFPLTVTSAQKNPTAFYLCASSKGRNTEAFFGQGTRLTVV.

The chain combines TRBV10-3 with TRBJ1-5; D call uncertain. V lost 0 bases and J lost 7, with 7 bases in between. The CDR3 is 13 residues long. Germline loops: CDR1 ENHRY, CDR2 SYGVKD. DNA for the CDR3: TGTGCCATCAGTGAGTCGACACGGCAGCCCCAGCATTTT. Its translation: CAISESTRQPQHF.

The chain couples TRBV11-3 to TRBJ1-6; D ambiguous. Trimming took off 3 bases at V and 7 bases at J, with 7 bases between the two ends. CDR1 is SGHNT and CDR2 is YENEEA in the germline V gene. The CDR3 runs to 13 residues. In DNA, the CDR3 is TGTGCCAGCAGCTTGCACGAAAATTCACCCCTCCACTTT. Amino acids: CASSLHENSPLHF.

The rearrangement links TRBV7-6 to TRBJ2-2, with D perhaps assigned TRBD1 or TRBD2 (5 bases each). Between the trimmed V and J ends, which lost 7 bases and 5 bases, there was a span of 14 bases. CDR3 length: 14 amino acids. Germline CDR1 and CDR2: SGHVS and FNYEAQ. This CDR3 reads CASNRGSGTGELFF. In nucleotides, the CDR3 is TGTGCCAGCAACCGGGGCTCGGGGACCGGGGAGCTGTTTTTT.

The V call is TRBV15, the J call TRBJ2-1; TRBD2 aligns across 8 bases. The CDR3 has 13 residues. CDR1 and CDR2 (germline): LNHNV, YYDKDF (reference sequence). V shed 1 base and J 8 bases; nucleotides not matched to a gene: 1. For the CDR3, the DNA is TGTGCCACCAGCAGAGCGGGACTAGATGAGCAGTTCTTC. Translation: CATSRAGLDEQFF.

The chain employs TRBV5-1 and TRBJ2-3, with 12 bases matching TRBD2. Germline CDR1 SGHRS, CDR2 YFSETQ. The CDR3 is 15 amino acids. J gave up 3 bases and V 4 bases, and 3 bases lay outside the gene matches. The CDR3 DNA sequence: TGCGCCAGCAGCCCCCTAGCGGGGGGGACAGATACGCAGTATTTT. The encoded protein is CASSPLAGGTDTQYF.

The chain carries TRBV15 and TRBJ1-6, with D perhaps matching TRBD1 (6 bases). Trimming pared 1 base from V and 5 bases from J, leaving 9 bases between. Germline assignment: CDR1 LNHNV and CDR2 YYDKDF (reference sequence). CDR3 size: 15 residues. Here the CDR3 DNA reads TGTGCCACCAGCAGAGGAACAGGGAATAATTCACCCCTCCACTTT. The encoded protein is CATSRGTGNNSPLHF.

The J gene is TRBJ2-2, the V gene TRBV5-1, with 8 bases lining up with TRBD1. From germline, CDR1 is SGHRS and CDR2 YFSETQ. Germline trimming cut 1 base from V and 6 bases from J; bases unmatched to any gene: 5. The CDR3 covers 15 residues. The chain's CDR3 is CASSLRVGQAGELFF. For the CDR3, the DNA is TGCGCCAGCAGCTTGAGAGTGGGACAGGCCGGGGAGCTGTTTTTT.

In the case of this clone: The junction shows a germline mismatch at one end, possibly a read error. The V gene is TRBV7-9, the J gene TRBJ2-7; tentatively, D is TRBD2 (6 bases). The CDR3 loop spans 12 amino acids. Per the germline V gene, CDR1 is SEHNR and CDR2 is FQNEAQ (reference sequence). The CDR3 reads CASSLATYEQYF. In DNA, the CDR3 is TGTGCCAGCAGCCTAGCGACCTACGAGCAGTACTTC.

The chain links TRBV2 to TRBJ2-2; TRBD2 is a possible D gene (5 bases). This CDR3 comprises 15 residues. Trimming shortened V by 4 bases and J by 5 bases, and 14 bases separated the two germline ends. Germline assignment: CDR1 SNHLY and CDR2 FYNNEI. The CDR3 loop is CASSGRGPFTGELFF. In DNA, the CDR3 is TGTGCCAGCAGTGGCAGAGGGCCCTTTACCGGGGAGCTGTTTTTT.

The chain combines TRBV5-1 with TRBJ1-3, with 7 bases matching TRBD1. CDR1 and CDR2 from the germline V gene are SGHRS and YFSETQ. J gave up 6 bases and V 2 bases, and 8 bases lay outside the gene matches. The CDR3 runs 15 residues. The chain's CDR3 is CASSLTGQASNTIYF. The DNA of the CDR3 is TGCGCCAGCAGCTTAACCGGACAGGCTTCAAACACCATATATTTT.

The chain has TRBV6-1 and TRBJ2-5; 7 bases map to TRBD2. Germline lookup yields CDR1 MNHNS and CDR2 SASEGT. This CDR3 has 15 amino acids. The ends lost 8 bases at V and 2 bases at J; junction bases unmatched: 11. The CDR3 loop is CASLRLAGAQETQYF. CDR3 DNA sequence: TGTGCCAGCCTAAGACTAGCAGGTGCACAAGAGACCCAGTACTTC.

The J gene is TRBJ1-5, the V gene TRBV14; D perhaps matches TRBD1 (5 bases). V lost 5 bases and J lost 7, with 12 bases in between. The V gene's germline CDR1 is SGHDN and CDR2 FVKESK. CDR3 length equals 13 residues. CDR3 DNA sequence: TGTGCCAGCAGCTCAGGGCTCGCCCAGCCCCAGCATTTT. The encoded protein is CASSSGLAQPQHF.

The J gene is TRBJ2-4, the V gene TRBV5-1, with TRBD1 identical over 8 bases. The CDR3 loop spans 15 amino acids. Germline V gene sequence: CDR1 SGHRS, CDR2 YFSETQ. Germline trimming cut 1 base from V and 8 bases from J; bases unmatched to any gene: 8. Written as DNA, the CDR3 is TGCGCCAGCAGCTTGACAGGGGGACGTTTGGACATTCAGTACTTC. It yields the protein CASSLTGGRLDIQYF.

Only a few counts were recorded for this clone. CDR3 sequence reads: CASSGSGTDTQYF. The CDR3 DNA sequence: TGTGCCAGCAGCGGGAGTGGTACAGATACGCAGTATTTT. The gene calls are TRBV19 and TRBJ2-3; 8 bases match TRBD2. V lost 9 bases and J lost 3; bases outside the gene matches: 5. CDR1 and CDR2 from the germline V gene are LNHDA and SQIVND (reference sequence). The CDR3 is made up of 13 amino acids.

This clone has more than one count but fewer than ten. The chain links TRBV28 to TRBJ1-1; unclear D gene. Trimming left V 2 bases short and J 5 bases short, with 3 bases between. CDR3 length: 11 amino acids. Germline CDR1 reads MDHEN; CDR2 reads SYDVKM. CDR3 DNA: TGTGCCAGCAGTTTACTAACTGAAGCTTTCTTT. It is translated as CASSLLTEAFF.

This clone appeared a single time. The V and J genes are TRBV30 and TRBJ1-1; no clear D. This CDR3 is built from 13 residues. CDR1 and CDR2 (germline): GTSNPN, SVGIG (reference sequence). Trimming shortened V by 3 bases and J by 1 base, and 9 bases separated the two germline ends. The CDR3 DNA follows: TGTGCCTGGAGGTCCGGGCCGAACACTGAAGCTTTCTTT. Protein product: CAWRSGPNTEAFF.

This clone was counted a single time. This chain connects TRBV27 to TRBJ2-7; TRBD1 or TRBD2 may be the D gene (5 bases each). The CDR3 sequence is 18 residues long. Trimming left V 5 bases short and J 5 bases short, with 28 bases between. Germline V gene sequence: CDR1 MNHEY, CDR2 SMNVEV (reference sequence). As DNA, the CDR3 is TGTGCCAGCAGTCCAGGGACCGCCGCTACTAGTACAAGTGACGAGCAGTACTTC. Its protein is CASSPGTAATSTSDEQYF.

The J gene is TRBJ1-4, the V gene TRBV19; 10 nucleotides agree with TRBD1. Germline CDR1 LNHDA, CDR2 SQIVND (reference sequence). This CDR3 has 17 residues. Losses at the gene ends were 8 bases for V and 5 bases for J; bases not matched to a gene: 14. In nucleotides, the CDR3 is TGTGCCAGTTCCCCCCTCAGGGACAGGGGTCGGAATGAAAAACTGTTTTTT. Translated: CASSPLRDRGRNEKLFF.

The chain recombines TRBV14 with TRBJ2-3; D possibly corresponds to TRBD2 (6 bases). This CDR3 comprises 16 residues. V lost 1 base to trimming and J lost 2 bases, with 13 bases between them. Germline CDR1 and CDR2: SGHDN and FVKESK. CDR3 sequence: CASSQGPRGSTDTQYF. The CDR3 coding sequence is TGTGCCAGCAGCCAAGGTCCGCGGGGATCCACAGATACGCAGTATTTT. Supplemented by reference TRBV14 and TRBJ2-3, the full variable domain reads EAGVTQFPSHSVIEKGQTVTLRCDPISGHDNLYWYRRVMGKEIKFLLHFVKESKQDESGMPNNRFLAERTGGTYSTLKVQPAELEDSGVYFCASSQGPRGSTDTQYFGPGTRLTVL.

The chain is built from TRBV5-6 and TRBJ2-5; D is undetermined. Germline lookup yields CDR1 SGHDT and CDR2 YYEEEE. With 0 bases removed from V and 5 bases from J, the gap between germline ends came to 11 bases. CDR3 length: 14 residues. The CDR3 loop reads CASSLGHRWETQYF. As DNA, the CDR3 is TGTGCCAGCAGCTTGGGACACCGATGGGAGACCCAGTACTTC. Combining the CDR3 with reference TRBV5-6 and TRBJ2-5 gives the whole variable domain DAGVTQSPTHLIKTRGQQVTLRCSPKSGHDTVSWYQQALGQGPQFIFQYYEEEERQRGNFPDRFSGHQFPNYSSELNVNALLLGDSALYLCASSLGHRWETQYFGPGTRLLVL.

This clone was counted only a few times. The chain combines TRBV7-6 with TRBJ1-6; D might be TRBD1 (6 bases). CDR3 size: 14 residues. Germline V gene data show CDR1 as SGHVS and CDR2 as FNYEAQ. Trimming pared 2 bases from V and 9 bases from J, leaving 11 bases between. As DNA, the CDR3 is TGTGCCAGCAGCTTACCAGGGGTATCTTCACCCCTCCACTTT. Protein product: CASSLPGVSSPLHF.

This chain uses TRBV4-1 with TRBJ2-7; 11 bases are a match to TRBD1. CDR3 length: 16 residues. The germline gives CDR1 MGHRA, CDR2 YSYEKL. V dropped 3 bases and J dropped 3; count of bases not matched to a gene: 7. The CDR3 sequence is CASSHPRGTGGYEQYF. For the CDR3, the DNA is TGCGCCAGCAGCCACCCCAGGGGGACAGGGGGCTACGAGCAGTACTTC.

This clone has more than one count but fewer than ten. The CDR3: CASSPGQTYGYTF. As DNA, the CDR3 is TGTGCCAGCAGCCCTGGACAAACTTATGGCTACACCTTC. The gene calls are TRBV7-9 and TRBJ1-2; a weak D match, TRBD1 (5 bases). Trimming shortened V by 5 bases and J by 5 bases, and 12 bases separated the two germline ends. This CDR3 comprises 13 residues. Per the germline V gene, CDR1 is SEHNR and CDR2 is FQNEAQ (reference sequence).

The V gene is TRBV10-2, the J gene TRBJ1-2; maybe TRBD1 (6 bases). V lost 5 bases and J lost 6, with 13 bases in between. CDR3 length equals 13 residues. Germline CDR1 reads WSHSY; CDR2 reads SAAADI. CDR3 in DNA: TGCGCCAGCAGTTCAGGGCAGGGGAATGGCTACACCTTC. This gives the protein CASSSGQGNGYTF.

This clone has more than one count but fewer than ten. Here the CDR3 DNA reads TGTGCCAGTAGTGGGGACGGGACAGGGTACGGAGATTCACCCCTCCACTTT. Translation gives CASSGDGTGYGDSPLHF. The chain recombines TRBV19 with TRBJ1-6; 9 bases line up with TRBD1. V lost 5 bases, J lost 8 bases, and 13 bases stayed unmatched. The CDR3 runs to 17 residues. CDR1 LNHDA and CDR2 SQIVND come from the germline V gene (reference sequence).

This clone was observed a handful of times. The chain combines TRBV2 with TRBJ2-5; 7 nucleotides align to TRBD1. The length of the CDR3 is 15 residues. V gave up 4 bases and J gave up 4 bases; unmatched junction bases: 9. Germline V gives CDR1 SNHLY, CDR2 FYNNEI. The CDR3, as DNA: TGTGCCAGCAGTGCTGACAGGGCAGTACGAGAGACCCAGTACTTC. Translated, it gives CASSADRAVRETQYF. The whole variable domain, filled in from reference TRBV2 and TRBJ2-5, reads EPEVTQTPSHQVTQMGQEVILRCVPISNHLYFYWYRQILGQKVEFLVSFYNNEISEKSEIFDDQFSVERPDGSNFTLKIRSTKLEDSAMYFCASSADRAVRETQYFGPGTRLLVL.